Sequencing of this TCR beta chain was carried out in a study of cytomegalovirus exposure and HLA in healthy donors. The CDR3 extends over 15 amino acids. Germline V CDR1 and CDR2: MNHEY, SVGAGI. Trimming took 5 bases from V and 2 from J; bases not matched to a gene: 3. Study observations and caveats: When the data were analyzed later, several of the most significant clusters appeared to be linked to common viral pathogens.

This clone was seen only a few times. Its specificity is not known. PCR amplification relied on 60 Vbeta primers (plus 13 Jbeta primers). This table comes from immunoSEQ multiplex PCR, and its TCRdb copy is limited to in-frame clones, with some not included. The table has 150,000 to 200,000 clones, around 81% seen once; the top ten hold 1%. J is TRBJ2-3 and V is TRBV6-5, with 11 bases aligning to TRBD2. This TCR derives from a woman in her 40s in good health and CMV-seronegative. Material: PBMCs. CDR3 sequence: CASSQTSGTTDTQYF. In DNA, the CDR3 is TGTGCCAGCAGTCAGACTAGCGGGACCACAGATACGCAGTATTTT.